This T cell receptor (beta chain) was profiled in a study of identical twins. Overall study findings and caveats: Abundant beta clonotypes from cord blood had fewer insertions, unlike memory repertoires, which showed none. A partial confounding effect on zero-insertion analyses could come from invariant MAIT and iNKT cells.

The sample holds a few counts of this clonotype. The antigen is undetermined. After template switching added a universal primer site, the resulting cDNA carried unique molecular identifiers. TCRdb reprocessed the 5' RACE reads via MiXCR and lists one record per CDR3 protein. The sample has approximately 300,000 distinct CDR3 sequences, around 9.7% seen once. The J segment lost 3 bases and the V segment lost 9 bases, leaving 5 bases of the junction unmatched. The CDR3 has 12 residues. In germline, CDR1 is SGHRS, CDR2 YFSETQ. This same sample was also taken into another study, of yellow fever vaccine responses in identical twins.

V usage is TRBV5-1 and J usage is TRBJ2-5; TRBD1 matches at 7 bases. Input material: CD8+ T cells sorted from blood. The source of this sequence is a woman between 18 and 29 years old in good health. CDR3 sequence reads: CATWDRKETQYF. CDR3 nucleotide sequence: TGCGCCACCTGGGACAGAAAAGAGACCCAGTACTTC. Full variable domain (outside the CDR3, taken from reference TRBV5-1 and TRBJ2-5): KAGVTQTPRYLIKTRGQQVTLSCSPISGHRSVSWYQQTPGQGLQFLFEYFSETQRNKGNFPGRFSGRQFSNSRSEMNVSTLELGDSALYLCATWDRKETQYFGPGTRLLVL.